The entry that follows covers one T cell receptor (beta chain) sequence. The V and J ends lost 1 base and 4 bases respectively, with 11 bases between them. CDR3 length: 14 residues. The V gene's germline CDR1 is LNHDA and CDR2 SQIVND (reference sequence). These data come from a study of blood T cell repertoires in COVID-19. The overall study: Acute-phase and convalescent COVID-19 samples originated in the United States, Italy and Spain.

The table came from immunoSEQ multiplex PCR; TCRdb's copy has only in-frame clones and leaves some out. Among 88,000 or so clones, approximately 90% were seen once, and the ten largest hold 1% to 1.5%. The rearrangement uses TRBV19 and TRBJ2-7; D possibly corresponds to TRBD2 (5 bases). This clonotype was obtained from a woman aged 45-65 years with acute COVID-19. Sequences were obtained from PBMCs or T cells enriched from blood (not recorded which). The CDR3 protein is CASSIGPRGYEQYF. Written as DNA, the CDR3 is TGTGCCAGTAGTATAGGCCCCCGGGGTTACGAGCAGTACTTC.